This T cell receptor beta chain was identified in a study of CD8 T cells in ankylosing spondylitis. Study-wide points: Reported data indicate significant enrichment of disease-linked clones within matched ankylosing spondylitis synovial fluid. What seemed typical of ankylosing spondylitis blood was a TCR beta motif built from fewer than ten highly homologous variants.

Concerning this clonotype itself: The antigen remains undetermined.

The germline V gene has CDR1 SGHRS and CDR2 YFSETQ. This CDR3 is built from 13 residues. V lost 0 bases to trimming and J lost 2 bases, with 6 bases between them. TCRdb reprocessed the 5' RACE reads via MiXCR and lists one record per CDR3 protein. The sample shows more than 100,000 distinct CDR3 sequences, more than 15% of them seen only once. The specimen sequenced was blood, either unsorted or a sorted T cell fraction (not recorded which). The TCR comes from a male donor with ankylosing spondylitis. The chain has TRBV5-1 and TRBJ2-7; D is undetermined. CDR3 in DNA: TGCGCCAGCAGCTTGGTTCCCCCCTACGAGCAGTACTTC. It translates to CASSLVPPYEQYF.